This TCR beta chain was sequenced for a study of shared clonotypes between healthy human individuals (TCRdb year 2020). Study-wide context: Two women and a few men aged 18 to 49 years were included in the cohort. For each donor, three plates each were used for CD4 naive and CD4 memory, two plates were used for CD8 naive, and one plate was used for CD8 memory. To estimate repertoire size and how much clonotypes are shared between individuals, the study performed deep sequencing of blood TCR repertoires from a handful of healthy adults. Libraries were prepared and TCR repertoires were sequenced by different laboratories using diverse techniques, in order to increase sequencing depth and limit assay-specific biases. Leukapheresis yielded between about 0.8 and 8.9 billion PBMCs per donor. What the work shows at the level of the full study, not this receptor alone: Naive subsets generally had larger estimated clonotype richness than memory subsets did. Sampling was restricted to blood, and TCR repertoires in tissues likely differ from the TCR repertoires found in blood. Sharing across a handful of donors was observed for roughly 5% of naive CD4, 3.5% of naive CD8, 2% to 2.5% of memory CD4, and about 0.4% of memory CD8 clonotypes. Compared with non-shared clonotypes, the clonotypes found in all four sorted-subset donors had higher generation probabilities. Because the study included only a small number of donors, the genetic and exposure-history diversity represented was limited. Rarefaction of sorted-subset datasets indicated incomplete sequencing despite the large sequencing depth. Based on pairwise subsampling, the degree of clonotype sharing among donors was expected to be affected by sequencing depth.

The CDR3 contains 15 residues, cysteine and phenylalanine counted. Here the CDR3 DNA is all that survives: 45 bases in frame from base 1. The germline V gene (reference sequence) specifies LNHDA as CDR1 and SQIVND as CDR2. Between the V and J ends, shortened by 0 bases and 3 bases respectively, the junction contains 12 bases. As regards this clone: Its antigen specificity is not known. Nothing much larger sits one base from this clone, and base qualities are not available.

CD8 naive samples were CD45RO-negative cells positively selected for CCR7, giving a CD45RA+CCR7+ population that excluded TemRA cells. Healthy HIV-negative adults with no recently reported acute infections or vaccinations were included as donors. All donors were Caucasian adults living in Nashville, Tennessee, USA. Blood was collected by leukapheresis, and PBMCs were isolated by Ficoll-Histopaque density gradient centrifugation and then cryopreserved in liquid nitrogen vapor phase. Analytical flow cytometry was used to check the purity and quantity of each magnetically sorted T cell population. Genomic DNA was isolated from each sorted fraction and quantified by UV absorbance on a Nanodrop 2000c. Using the deep immunoSEQ assay, TCR CDR3 regions were amplified from genomic DNA by multiplex PCR. For each cell subset, the extracted genomic DNA was distributed evenly across all wells of several immunoSEQ 96-well plates, and each plate served as one replicate. For sorted subsets, approximately 200 ng of genomic DNA, equivalent to around 31,000 T cell genomes, went into each replicate PCR. Purified libraries were measured with a Qubit 3.0 fluorometer, size-checked on a Bioanalyzer 2100, and measured again with the KAPA Library Quantification kit. Every immunoSEQ 96-well plate was sequenced on a dedicated single-read 150-cycle Illumina NextSeq 550 flow cell. In the original analysis: Because the immunoSEQ output held only junctional sequences and lacked quality scores, the filtering could not match the filtering applied to full-length reads. Sequences were annotated with PyIR, a Python wrapper for IgBLAST v1.9, and V/J genes and CDR3 were assigned using IMGT germline references. Reads with weak V/J assignments (E-value above 1e-6), missing CDR3, stop codons, out-of-frame junctions, or ambiguous translated residues were removed. V3J clonotypes were defined as sequences sharing an identical inferred V gene, J gene, and CDR3 amino acid sequence. The percentage overlap between two repertoires was calculated by dividing the number of shared unique clonotypes by the size of the smaller repertoire. Three approaches were used to assess repertoire richness: RTK rarefaction, the Chao1 estimator, and Recon v2.1 estimates of unobserved clonotypes. For all TCRbeta clonotypes obtained by the gDNA method from a few donors, generation probabilities were computed with OLGA. TCRdb obtained this table from immuneACCESS and retained in-frame rearrangements with V and J assigned. These tables miss some clones; where compared with another copy, unresolved V genes account for less than half of the shortfall, and the remainder is unexplained. The DNA was the basis for D and trimming; V, J and clone size are from that table. Within this sample are 600,000 or so clones, with roughly 96% of them counted one time only. The ten largest clonotypes hold around 0.12% of the sample.

The receptor was derived from a woman aged 25 to 39 in good health. The V gene is TRBV19 and the J gene is TRBJ2-7; the D gene is perhaps TRBD2, from 6 matching bases. The sequencing sample was made of naive CD8+ T cells sorted from blood. The cell subset or site label for this specimen denotes: CD45RA+CCR7+. The CDR3 reads CASSIDASEGYEQYF. The DNA reads as follows: TGTGCCAGTAGTATAGATGCTAGCGAAGGCTACGAGCAGTACTTC.